Following are 29 T cell receptor beta chains from one sample sequenced in a study of T-cell memory formation after mild COVID-19. TCRdb fed the 5' RACE reads into MiXCR, producing one record per CDR3 protein. Of roughly 580,000 distinct CDR3 sequences in the sample, about a sixth were seen once. The sample consisted of PBMCs or a T cell subset sorted from them (not recorded which). All receptors derive from an adult woman who had mild COVID-19 (a few samples of this study predate the infection). Cell type and time point are not known.

A few counts support this clonotype. V is TRBV4-2 and J is TRBJ2-2; D gene ambiguous. The CDR3 loop spans 15 amino acids. Germline CDR1 and CDR2: LGHNA and YNFKEQ. The V end lost 0 bases, the J end lost 5 bases, and 10 bases lay between the germline ends. DNA for the CDR3: TGTGCCAGCAGCCAAGAGCAATCGGCTACCGGGGAGCTGTTTTTT. It codes for CASSQEQSATGELFF.

The genes are TRBV10-3 and TRBJ2-3; tentative D call: TRBD2 (5 bases). The CDR3 runs to 14 residues. CDR1 and CDR2 (germline): ENHRY, SYGVKD. Trimming removed 10 bases at V and 1 base at J, with 15 bases between. The CDR3 region is CASHRGLGTDTQYF. CDR3 bases: TGTGCCAGCCACCGAGGGCTGGGCACAGATACGCAGTATTTT.

This clonotype occurred a few times. The chain couples TRBV2 to TRBJ2-7, with D possibly being TRBD2 (5 bases). CDR3 length: 14 amino acids. Per the germline V gene, CDR1 is SNHLY and CDR2 is FYNNEI. V was shortened by 7 bases and J by 5 bases, with 18 bases between the two germline ends. The chain's CDR3 is CASTGVSQSDEQYF. CDR3 nucleotide sequence: TGTGCCAGCACCGGGGTAAGCCAGTCGGACGAGCAGTACTTC.

In this sample, this clonotype turned up a few times. At one boundary the junction diverges from the germline segment, which might be a read error. CDR3 loop: CASSIGQGALEQFF. For the CDR3, the DNA is TGTGCTAGCAGCATCGGACAGGGGGCCCTTGAGCAGTTCTTC. The chain recombines TRBV7-7 with TRBJ2-1, with 11 bases identical to TRBD1. This CDR3 spans 14 amino acids. Germline values: CDR1 SSHAT, CDR2 FNYEAQ (reference sequence).

This clonotype was counted only a few times. The chain is built from TRBV29-1 and TRBJ2-7, with 15 bases that match TRBD2. With V trimmed by 6 bases and J by 6 bases, 6 bases remained unmatched. The V gene's germline CDR1 is SQVTM and CDR2 ANQGSEA. This CDR3 has 14 amino acids. CDR3 DNA: TGCAGCGTGACCGGACTAGCGGGAGGGGGCGAGCAGTACTTC. Encoded protein: CSVTGLAGGGEQYF.

This clonotype was found once. The chain recombines TRBV20-1 with TRBJ1-6; tentatively, D is TRBD1 (5 bases). Germline loops: CDR1 DFQATT, CDR2 SNEGSKA (reference sequence). The V gene lost 0 bases and the J gene lost 8 bases, with 8 bases spanning the gap. The CDR3 runs to 13 residues. CDR3 amino acids: CSARDQGDSPLHF. The CDR3 DNA is TGCAGTGCTAGAGATCAGGGAGATTCACCCCTCCACTTT.

This clonotype was counted a few times. The V call is TRBV27, the J call TRBJ2-2, with D maybe TRBD2 (5 bases). The V gene lost 3 bases and the J gene lost 0 bases, with 23 bases spanning the gap. Germline assignment: CDR1 MNHEY and CDR2 SMNVEV (reference sequence). This CDR3 contains 20 residues. CDR3 amino acids: CASSFAIGGGRFANTGELFF. CDR3 sequence (DNA): TGTGCCAGCAGTTTCGCAATAGGTGGTGGGAGATTCGCGAACACCGGGGAGCTGTTTTTT.

This clonotype was observed a few times. This chain joins TRBV12-3 or TRBV12-4 and TRBJ1-4, with D uncertain. Trimming removed 4 bases from V and 8 bases from J, with 11 bases in between. This CDR3 contains 13 residues. Written as DNA, the CDR3 is TGTGCCAGCAGTTACTTTCCGCGAGAAAAACTGTTTTTT. It encodes CASSYFPREKLFF.

The V and J genes are TRBV7-2 and TRBJ1-1, with D possibly being TRBD1 (5 bases). V was pared by 2 bases and J by 1 base, with 14 bases between. Looked up from germline, CDR1 is SGHTA and CDR2 is FQGNSA. The CDR3 covers 16 residues. For the CDR3, the DNA is TGTGCCAGCAGCTTATGGGGACTTCATCGGAACACTGAAGCTTTCTTT. It translates to CASSLWGLHRNTEAFF.

The chain carries TRBV27 and TRBJ1-5, with 8 nucleotides matching TRBD1. Germline trimming cut 6 bases from V and 2 bases from J; bases unmatched to any gene: 6. There are 15 residues in the CDR3. CDR1 and CDR2 from the germline V gene are MNHEY and SMNVEV (reference sequence). This CDR3 is CASSTGGYGNQPQHF. In nucleotides, the CDR3 is TGTGCCAGCAGCACAGGGGGGTATGGCAATCAGCCCCAGCATTTT.

This clonotype has at least ten counts. The chain couples TRBV20-1 to TRBJ2-3; D may be TRBD1 or TRBD2 (6 bases each). This CDR3 has 17 amino acids. The V end was cut by 1 base, the J end by 2 bases, with 19 bases between. Germline V lookup: CDR1 DFQATT, CDR2 SNEGSKA (reference sequence). CDR3 DNA sequence: TGCAGTGCTAGAGTTGATTGGGGGCGCGGGGACACAGATACGCAGTATTTT. Translating it yields CSARVDWGRGDTDTQYF.

This clonotype came up once. The V call is TRBV20-1, the J call TRBJ2-5, with TRBD2 identical over 12 bases. CDR1 and CDR2 (germline): DFQATT, SNEGSKA (reference sequence). Trimming removed 1 base from V and 1 base from J; junction bases left unmatched: 10. CDR3 length equals 18 residues. CDR3 bases: TGCAGTGCTAGAGGGGTAGGACTAGCGGGGCTTATCCAAGAGACCCAGTACTTC. Its protein is CSARGVGLAGLIQETQYF.

The gene calls are TRBV12-3 or TRBV12-4 and TRBJ2-1; TRBD2 aligns across 11 bases. The CDR3 length is 14 residues. The J segment lost 7 bases and the V segment lost 5 bases, leaving 4 bases of the junction unmatched. CDR3 residues: CASSTSGGPNEQFF. In DNA, the CDR3 is TGTGCCAGCAGTACTAGCGGGGGCCCTAATGAGCAGTTCTTC.

This chain links TRBV7-9 with TRBJ2-1; weak D call: TRBD1 (5 bases). V dropped 1 base and J dropped 7 bases, with 17 bases sitting between them. Germline V lookup: CDR1 SEHNR, CDR2 FQNEAQ (reference sequence). The CDR3 is 16 amino acids. The CDR3 protein is CASSLGWQGNGNEQFF. The CDR3 DNA sequence: TGTGCCAGCAGCTTAGGTTGGCAGGGAAATGGGAATGAGCAGTTCTTC.

The chain uses TRBV19 and TRBJ2-3; TRBD2 matches 10 bases. The V gene's germline CDR1 is LNHDA and CDR2 SQIVND (reference sequence). The junction had 0 bases not matched to a gene; V was cut back by 6 bases and J by 6 bases. The CDR3 sequence is 12 residues long. The CDR3 coding sequence is TGTGCCAGTAGACTAGCGGGGGATACGCAGTATTTT. Translated: CASRLAGDTQYF.

The table lists this clonotype with a few counts. The V and J genes are TRBV24-1 and TRBJ2-1, with D perhaps TRBD2 (7 bases). V lost 9 bases and J lost 9, with 11 bases in between. Looked up from germline, CDR1 is KGHDR and CDR2 is SFDVKD. This CDR3 has 11 amino acids. The CDR3 nucleotides are TGTGCCACCGCGGGGGCAGGTGAGCAGTTCTTC. Translation: CATAGAGEQFF.

This chain connects TRBV20-1 to TRBJ2-3; D might be TRBD1 or TRBD2, each matching 6 bases. The CDR3 sequence is 15 residues long. Trimming removed 5 bases from V and 2 bases from J, with 17 bases in between. Germline-derived CDR1 and CDR2 are DFQATT and SNEGSKA (reference sequence). The CDR3 nucleotides are TGCAGTGCTCACCGCCGCGGGACAATCACAGATACGCAGTATTTT. Translation: CSAHRRGTITDTQYF.

The chain links TRBV11-2 to TRBJ2-3; maybe TRBD2 (6 bases). V was shortened by 1 base and J by 2 bases, with 13 bases between the two germline ends. The CDR3 has 16 residues. From germline, CDR1 is SGHAT and CDR2 FQNNGV. CDR3 sequence (DNA): TGTGCCAGCAGCTTAGTAGGGGACTTAGCCACAGATACGCAGTATTTT. It is translated as CASSLVGDLATDTQYF.

This clonotype was observed many times. The genes are TRBV6-5 and TRBJ2-5; 7 positions agree with TRBD2. The V and J ends lost 6 bases and 3 bases, in that order; junction bases with no gene match: 10. CDR1 is MNHEY, CDR2 SVGAGI, per germline. The CDR3 consists of 15 residues. The CDR3 sequence is CASSSPGLQKETQYF. The DNA for the CDR3 is TGTGCCAGCAGCTCTCCGGGACTACAAAAAGAGACCCAGTACTTC.

This clonotype was found a few times. This sequence joins TRBV7-8 and TRBJ2-5; 11 bases are a match to TRBD2. The CDR3 covers 19 residues. Trimming cost V 0 bases and J 3 bases; bases outside gene matches: 12. The germline gives CDR1 SGHVS, CDR2 FQNEAQ. CDR3 DNA sequence: TGTGCCAGCAGCTTAGCTCGGGGTAGCGGGAGGGACTTGAAAGAGACCCAGTACTTC. Encoded protein: CASSLARGSGRDLKETQYF.

This clonotype showed up many times. The J gene is TRBJ1-2, the V gene TRBV4-1; 10 nucleotides align to TRBD1. Germline values: CDR1 MGHRA, CDR2 YSYEKL. The CDR3 loop spans 15 amino acids. V lost 1 base to trimming and J lost 8 bases; unmatched junction nucleotides: 7. CDR3 protein: CASSQASRDRGGYTF. Here the CDR3 DNA reads TGCGCCAGCAGCCAAGCGAGCCGGGACAGGGGAGGCTACACCTTC.

This clonotype was counted a few times. The chain is built from TRBV9 and TRBJ2-3; no clear D gene. Germline lookup yields CDR1 SGDLS and CDR2 YYNGEE. The V gene lost 2 bases and the J gene lost 2 bases, with 12 bases spanning the gap. The CDR3 runs 15 residues. DNA for the CDR3: TGTGCCAGCAGCGTTCTAGAAGGGTCCACAGATACGCAGTATTTT. It yields the protein CASSVLEGSTDTQYF.

This clonotype was found a few times. V gene TRBV29-1 combines with J gene TRBJ1-1; D is possibly TRBD1 (5 bases). The V end lost 2 bases, the J end lost 8 bases, and 9 bases lay between the germline ends. The germline V gene encodes CDR1 SQVTM and CDR2 ANQGSEA. The CDR3 length is 11 residues. CDR3 sequence reads: CSVERGREAFF. The CDR3 region has the DNA TGCAGCGTTGAACGGGGGAGGGAAGCTTTCTTT.

V usage is TRBV6-5 and J usage is TRBJ2-7; D remains ambiguous. The CDR3 loop spans 14 amino acids. CDR1 is MNHEY and CDR2 is SVGAGI in the germline V gene. Between the trimmed V and J ends, which lost 6 bases and 8 bases, there was a span of 20 bases. For the CDR3, the DNA is TGTGCCAGCAGGGGGTCGTCCCGAGATCGTAAGCAGTACTTC. Translating it yields CASRGSSRDRKQYF.

The chain combines TRBV2 with TRBJ1-3; D gene uncertain. Trimming removed 8 bases at V and 4 bases at J, with 9 bases between. CDR1 and CDR2 from the germline V gene are SNHLY and FYNNEI. CDR3 size: 12 residues. The CDR3 reads CASRVGGNTIYF. Written as DNA, the CDR3 is TGTGCCAGCCGGGTCGGCGGAAACACCATATATTTT.

The chain combines TRBV19 with TRBJ1-1, with D tentatively TRBD1 (5 bases). The CDR3 sequence is 13 residues long. V lost 9 bases, J lost 1 base, and 12 bases lay in between. Germline CDR1 reads LNHDA; CDR2 reads SQIVND (reference sequence). The CDR3: CASAGTPNTEAFF. CDR3 coding DNA: TGTGCCAGCGCAGGGACTCCGAACACTGAAGCTTTCTTT.

This chain links TRBV6-6 with TRBJ1-2; no firm D call. Trimming shortened V by 0 bases and J by 8 bases, and 4 bases separated the two germline ends. The CDR3 consists of 11 residues. Germline assignment: CDR1 MNHNY and CDR2 SVGAGI (reference sequence). Written as DNA, the CDR3 is TGTGCCAGCAGTTACTCTTGGGGCTACACCTTC. This translates into CASSYSWGYTF.

This clonotype was seen only a few times. V is TRBV20-1 and J is TRBJ2-5; D may be TRBD2 (7 bases). Germline V gene sequence: CDR1 DFQATT, CDR2 SNEGSKA (reference sequence). The CDR3 is 14 amino acids. Trimming pared 4 bases from V and 4 bases from J, leaving 16 bases between. In DNA, the CDR3 is TGCAGTGCTACCCGGGGGGCGGGCGTAGAGACCCAGTACTTC. This gives the protein CSATRGAGVETQYF.

The CDR3 region is CSAAPGLAGERGPYEQYF. For the CDR3, the DNA is TGCAGTGCTGCCCCGGGACTAGCGGGAGAGAGGGGGCCCTACGAGCAGTACTTC. The chain carries TRBV20-1 and TRBJ2-7; 14 positions agree with TRBD2. The CDR3 is made up of 18 amino acids. The V and J ends lost 5 bases and 2 bases, in that order; junction bases with no gene match: 14. Germline values: CDR1 DFQATT, CDR2 SNEGSKA (reference sequence).